This is a list of T cell receptor beta chains from one sample in a study of a mutant IDH1 vaccine in newly diagnosed glioma. These receptors have no known antigen. This table comes from immunoSEQ multiplex PCR, and its TCRdb copy is limited to in-frame clones, with some not included. This table holds about 52,000 clones, roughly 90% found once. The starting material was PBMCs, obtained from a glioma patient whose treatment included an IDH1 peptide vaccine. Receptors were obtained from a middle-aged man with glioma. Both conserved end residues are part of each CDR3. The order of the fields is clone size, V gene, CDR3 protein. Size values are once, few and many counts, or a class for expanded clones, and some rows have none.

-,TRBV2,CASHRGGETQYF
-,TRBV11-3,CASSSGRNTGELFF
-,TRBV5-1,CASSLTGDNQPQHF
-,TRBV5-1,CASSFAGELFF
-,TRBV28,CASSLGRAYGYTF
-,TRBV4-2,CASSQDVGQGVWSGNTIYF
few,TRBV7-2,CASSRREGTEAFF
-,TRBV5-1,CASSLGQGGQPQHF
-,TRBV10-1,CASSESPGGLNTEAFF
-,TRBV27,CASSLRWGGGETQYF
-,TRBV4-1,CASSHRLWKEGPMDGYTF
few,TRBV4-1,CASSQDWGGTQPQHF
-,TRBV4-3,CASSQAASHSYEQYF
-,TRBV6-4,CASSDRAAYNSPLHF
-,TRBV10-1,CASSAGLAGGKAKNIQYF
-,TRBV28,CASSFGIHTSSYEQYF
-,TRBV6-5,CASSRGSTGSNEQFF
-,TRBV7-2,CASSRQDYEQYF
-,TRBV19,CASSTGTSGNTIYF
once,TRBV6-5,CASSQGTPPEQYF
-,TRBV9,CASSVARRGLYNEQFF
-,TRBV27,CASSLTRARTNTEAFF
-,TRBV10-3,CAIRPTSGKGGELFF
-,TRBV29-1,CSAIPGTVSYEQYF
-,TRBV6-9,CASSYFGLTAGLGAREQYF
-,TRBV28,CASSGTGAYEQYF
-,TRBV2,CASSEEANYGYTF
few,TRBV6-5,CASSYGPQTYEQYF